The present TCR beta chain was sequenced within a study of CD8+ T cells in alopecia areata. Study background: Treated patients were dosed with oral tofacitinib, taking 5 to 10 mg twice daily. Study-level findings and limits: Resident alphabeta T cells of normal skin are also sequenced in scalp samples.

Germline loops: CDR1 MNHEY, CDR2 SMNVEV (reference sequence). The CDR3 runs to 12 residues. The V gene lost 3 bases and the J gene lost 6 bases, with 7 bases spanning the gap. About this clone itself: What it recognizes is unknown.

Extraction and reverse transcription of RNA yielded cDNA as the sequencing template. Libraries were prepared by immunoSEQ multiplex PCR; TCRdb keeps only in-frame clonotypes and omits some of them. The table records roughly 76,000 clones, 29% of them present only once. The sample's treatment: oral pan-JAK inhibitor, 5-10 mg twice daily. V usage is TRBV27 and J usage is TRBJ2-3, with no clear D. This clonotype was obtained from a human donor with alopecia areata. Source: CD8+ T cells sorted from blood, taken at week 4, from a patient treated with tofacitinib. This CDR3 reads CASSFNPDTQYF. For the CDR3, the DNA is TGTGCCAGCAGTTTTAACCCGGATACGCAGTATTTT.